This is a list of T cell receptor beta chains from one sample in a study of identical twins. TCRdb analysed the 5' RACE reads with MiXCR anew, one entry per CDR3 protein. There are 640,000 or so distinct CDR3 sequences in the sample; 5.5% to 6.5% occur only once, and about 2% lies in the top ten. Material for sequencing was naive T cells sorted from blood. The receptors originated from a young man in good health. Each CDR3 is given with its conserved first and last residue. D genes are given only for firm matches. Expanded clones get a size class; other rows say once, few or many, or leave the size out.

CDR3: CATRPRRGPENTDTQYF; DNA: TGTGCCACCAGGCCTAGGAGGGGGCCTGAAAACACAGATACGCAGTATTTT; size: .; D: .; V: TRBV15; J: TRBJ2-3
CDR3: CASSFFASGSRSYNEQFF; DNA: TGTGCCAGCAGCTTTTTCGCTAGCGGGAGCCGCTCCTACAATGAGCAGTTCTTC; size: many; D: TRBD2; V: TRBV5-5; J: TRBJ2-1
CDR3: CAWSVRENTEAFF; DNA: TGTGCCTGGAGTGTACGGGAGAACACTGAAGCTTTCTTT; size: few; D: .; V: TRBV30; J: TRBJ1-1
CDR3: CRDYEQYF; DNA: TGCAGGGACTACGAGCAGTACTTC; size: many; D: .; V: TRBV20-1; J: TRBJ2-7
CDR3: CASSWTSGSYEQYF; DNA: TGCGCCAGCAGCTGGACTAGCGGAAGCTACGAGCAGTACTTC; size: many; D: TRBD2; V: TRBV5-1; J: TRBJ2-7
CDR3: CASSLIQRTYEQYF; DNA: TGTGCCAGCAGCTTAATACAGAGAACCTACGAGCAGTACTTC; size: .; D: .; V: TRBV11-2; J: TRBJ2-7
CDR3: CASSLIGGGELFF; DNA: TGTGCCAGCAGTTTAATCGGGGGCGGGGAGCTGTTTTTT; size: many; D: .; V: TRBV12-3/TRBV12-4; J: TRBJ2-2
CDR3: CASRGTGEEKLFF; DNA: TGTGCCAGCAGGGGGACAGGGGAGGAAAAACTGTTTTTT; size: many; D: TRBD1; V: TRBV12-3/TRBV12-4; J: TRBJ1-4
CDR3: CASSQAGTSGIGEQFF; DNA: TGTGCCAGCAGCCAAGCCGGGACTAGCGGGATCGGTGAGCAGTTCTTC; size: many; D: TRBD2; V: TRBV3-1; J: TRBJ2-1
CDR3: CASSRGQGASGANVLTF; DNA: TGTGCCAGCAGCCGAGGACAGGGGGCTTCTGGGGCCAACGTCCTGACTTTC; size: .; D: TRBD1; V: TRBV6-1; J: TRBJ2-6
CDR3: CASSLETGYNEQFF; DNA: TGTGCCAGCAGCTTGGAGACGGGATACAATGAGCAGTTCTTC; size: many; D: .; V: TRBV5-5; J: TRBJ2-1
CDR3: CASSDGTRYNEQFF; DNA: TGCGCCAGCAGCGACGGGACTCGTTACAATGAGCAGTTCTTC; size: many; D: .; V: TRBV5-1; J: TRBJ2-1
CDR3: CASSLTYRGDEKLFF; DNA: TGTGCCAGCAGTTTAACCTACCGGGGGGACGAAAAACTGTTTTTT; size: many; D: .; V: TRBV12-3/TRBV12-4; J: TRBJ1-4
CDR3: CASSGGQGVQYF; DNA: TGTGCCAGCAGCGGAGGACAGGGGGTTCAGTACTTC; size: many; D: TRBD1; V: TRBV12-3/TRBV12-4; J: TRBJ2-4
CDR3: CASSALRTDTQYF; DNA: TGTGCCAGCAGCGCACTCCGCACAGATACGCAGTATTTT; size: many; D: .; V: TRBV7-3; J: TRBJ2-3
CDR3: CASSPRGFTYEQYF; DNA: TGTGCCAGCAGTCCCAGGGGTTTTACCTACGAGCAGTACTTC; size: .; D: .; V: TRBV27; J: TRBJ2-7
CDR3: CSVGQGRGEQFF; DNA: TGCAGCGTGGGACAGGGTAGGGGTGAGCAGTTCTTC; size: .; D: TRBD1; V: TRBV29-1; J: TRBJ2-1
CDR3: CSAYSGGKETQYF; DNA: TGCAGTGCTTATAGCGGGGGAAAAGAGACCCAGTACTTC; size: many; D: TRBD2; V: TRBV20-1; J: TRBJ2-5
CDR3: CASSLGGRQGASGYTF; DNA: TGTGCCAGCAGCCTAGGTGGGCGGCAGGGGGCTTCTGGCTACACCTTC; size: few; D: TRBD1; V: TRBV7-9; J: TRBJ1-2
CDR3: CASSLVTKGSYEQYF; DNA: TGTGCCAGCAGCTTAGTAACGAAGGGGAGCTACGAGCAGTACTTC; size: .; D: .; V: TRBV7-9; J: TRBJ2-7
CDR3: CASSSLAGGFSETQYF; DNA: TGTGCCAGCAGCTCTCTAGCGGGAGGCTTCTCGGAGACCCAGTACTTC; size: many; D: TRBD2; V: TRBV11-2; J: TRBJ2-5
CDR3: CASSQDRGIYNEQFF; DNA: TGTGCCAGCTCGCAGGACAGGGGGATTTACAATGAGCAGTTCTTC; size: .; D: TRBD1; V: TRBV18; J: TRBJ2-1
CDR3: CAWSVLGGNEQFF; DNA: TGTGCCTGGAGTGTACTGGGGGGGAATGAGCAGTTCTTC; size: few; D: TRBD2; V: TRBV30; J: TRBJ2-1
CDR3: CASSSSYQAPSEQYF; DNA: TGTGCCAGCAGCTCAAGCTATCAGGCCCCCTCCGAGCAGTACTTC; size: .; D: .; V: TRBV7-9; J: TRBJ2-7
CDR3: CASSEKSGPFTDTQYF; DNA: TGCGCCAGCAGTGAGAAGTCGGGCCCCTTCACAGATACGCAGTATTTT; size: many; D: .; V: TRBV10-2; J: TRBJ2-3
CDR3: CASSFSGTAWFVYEQYF; DNA: TGTGCCAGCAGTTTCTCAGGGACGGCCTGGTTTGTCTACGAGCAGTACTTC; size: .; D: .; V: TRBV27; J: TRBJ2-7
CDR3: CSARDPGGPQHF; DNA: TGCAGTGCTAGAGACCCAGGGGGTCCCCAGCATTTT; size: many; D: TRBD1; V: TRBV20-1; J: TRBJ1-5
CDR3: CASSRNRGRAGGSDIQYF; DNA: TGCGCCAGCAGCCGGAACAGGGGGCGAGCGGGAGGGAGCGACATTCAGTACTTC; size: .; D: .; V: TRBV4-3; J: TRBJ2-4
CDR3: CASSVYSSGSTDTQYF; DNA: TGTGCCAGCAGCGTATACTCTAGCGGAAGCACAGATACGCAGTATTTT; size: .; D: TRBD2; V: TRBV9; J: TRBJ2-3
CDR3: CASSFWTGQPQHF; DNA: TGTGCCAGCAGTTTCTGGACGGGACAGCCCCAGCATTTT; size: many; D: .; V: TRBV28; J: TRBJ1-5
CDR3: CASSPRQSSYEQYF; DNA: TGTGCCAGCAGTCCTAGACAGAGCTCCTACGAGCAGTACTTC; size: many; D: .; V: TRBV12-3/TRBV12-4; J: TRBJ2-7
CDR3: CATSREAGGNNEQFF; DNA: TGTGCCACCAGCAGAGAGGCGGGAGGGAACAATGAGCAGTTCTTC; size: .; D: TRBD2; V: TRBV15; J: TRBJ2-1
CDR3: CSVEERAGANNEQFF; DNA: TGCAGCGTTGAAGAAAGAGCGGGAGCAAACAATGAGCAGTTCTTC; size: many; D: TRBD2; V: TRBV29-1; J: TRBJ2-1
CDR3: CASSPPAETQYF; DNA: TGTGCCAGCTCACCACCGGCAGAGACCCAGTACTTC; size: many; D: .; V: TRBV18; J: TRBJ2-5
CDR3: CATSRGLAGSEDTQYF; DNA: TGTGCCACCAGCAGAGGACTAGCGGGATCGGAAGATACGCAGTATTTT; size: many; D: TRBD2; V: TRBV15; J: TRBJ2-3
CDR3: CSAKRQGLGASF; DNA: TGCAGTGCAAAAAGACAGGGCTTGGGGGCTTCCTTT; size: .; D: TRBD1; V: TRBV20-1; J: TRBJ1-1
CDR3: CASTIQNPYTEAFF; DNA: TGTGCCAGCACCATCCAGAACCCTTACACTGAAGCTTTCTTT; size: many; D: .; V: TRBV28; J: TRBJ1-1
CDR3: CASSQIAGGGTDTQYF; DNA: TGCGCCAGCAGCCAAATAGCGGGGGGTGGCACAGATACGCAGTATTTT; size: .; D: TRBD2; V: TRBV4-1; J: TRBJ2-3
CDR3: CASSWDTNTEAFF; DNA: TGCGCCAGCAGCTGGGACACGAACACTGAAGCTTTCTTT; size: few; D: .; V: TRBV5-1; J: TRBJ1-1
CDR3: CASSLGVLGGPKEQYF; DNA: TGTGCCAGCAGCTTAGGCGTTCTGGGAGGGCCTAAAGAGCAGTACTTC; size: many; D: TRBD2; V: TRBV13; J: TRBJ2-7
CDR3: CSALDRNNQPQHF; DNA: TGCAGTGCTCTCGACAGAAACAATCAGCCCCAGCATTTT; size: many; D: .; V: TRBV20-1; J: TRBJ1-5
CDR3: CASSSQGFGTDTQYF; DNA: TGCGCCAGCAGCTCCCAGGGTTTCGGCACAGATACGCAGTATTTT; size: many; D: .; V: TRBV5-1; J: TRBJ2-3
CDR3: CASSRARDRNNSPLHF; DNA: TGTGCCAGCAGCCGCGCCCGGGACAGGAATAATTCACCCCTCCACTTT; size: many; D: TRBD1; V: TRBV6-1; J: TRBJ1-6
CDR3: CSAGERREETQYF; DNA: TGCAGTGCTGGGGAGCGGAGAGAAGAGACCCAGTACTTC; size: many; D: .; V: TRBV20-1; J: TRBJ2-5